The 12 T cell receptor beta chains below come from one sample, sequenced in a study of human T cells and chemical hapten exposure. Time point reported: patch test 2, 6 weeks after DPC sensitization. Regarding treatment: therapeutic diphenylcyclopropenone sensitization with weekly scalp DPC. MiXCR was run by TCRdb on the RACE reads, yielding one entry per CDR3 protein. The sample includes about 400,000 distinct CDR3 sequences, about 6% of them seen just once. The material was whole blood, obtained in connection with sensitization to the hapten diphenylcyclopropenone (DPC). The receptor set was obtained from a woman in her late teens or twenties with alopecia areata. Some clones in this sample may be carry-over from other donors' samples.

At least ten counts were recorded for this clonotype. The chain employs TRBV5-5 and TRBJ2-3; 8 positions agree with TRBD2. The CDR3 loop spans 16 amino acids. CDR1 is SGHKS and CDR2 is YYEKEE in the germline V gene (reference sequence). V shed 4 bases, J shed 2 bases, and the junction held 9 bases outside the gene matches. The CDR3 reads CASSREAGGSTDTQYF. The CDR3 nucleotides read TGTGCCAGCAGCCGGGAGGCGGGGGGTTCCACAGATACGCAGTATTTT.

CDR3 loop: CASSNRREQNYEQYF. CDR3 in DNA: TGTGCCAGTTCGAACAGAAGGGAACAGAACTACGAGCAGTACTTC. The chain employs TRBV5-4 and TRBJ2-7, with D uncertain. Germline V gene data show CDR1 as SGHNT and CDR2 as YYREEE (reference sequence). The CDR3 spans 15 residues. Trimming stripped 8 bases from V and 3 bases from J, with 21 bases between.

In this sample, this clonotype turned up a few times. The chain carries TRBV13 and TRBJ2-3, with D possibly TRBD2 on 5 matching bases. Germline V gene lookup returns CDR1 PRHDT and CDR2 FYEKMQ (reference sequence). CDR3 size: 16 residues. The ends were cut back, 3 bases at V and 2 bases at J, with 15 bases in the middle. CDR3 DNA: TGTGCCAGCAGCTTCCACCTAGCATTCCCCACAGATACGCAGTATTTT. This gives the protein CASSFHLAFPTDTQYF.

This chain uses TRBV6-4 with TRBJ2-3, with D tentatively TRBD1 (5 bases). The end of the DNA is better explained by TRBJ1-5, so the J call may be wrong. The CDR3 length is 16 residues. Germline V lookup: CDR1 MRHNA, CDR2 SNTAGT. Written as DNA, the CDR3 is TGTGCCAGCACCCTTGGGGCTCCTCTTCCCCCCGATACGCAGCATTTT. Its protein is CASTLGAPLPPDTQHF.

This clonotype has ten or more counts. The chain carries TRBV20-1 and TRBJ1-2; weak D call: TRBD1 (6 bases). V lost 0 bases and J 4 bases, leaving 12 bases between the germline ends. The CDR3 sequence is 14 residues long. Germline V gene data show CDR1 as DFQATT and CDR2 as SNEGSKA (reference sequence). The CDR3 region has the DNA TGCAGTGCTAGAGACGGGGGGCGCGTCTATGGCTACACCTTC. Residues: CSARDGGRVYGYTF.

This clonotype was picked up a small number of times. The rearrangement links TRBV12-3 or TRBV12-4 to TRBJ2-1; TRBD1 matches 7 bases. The CDR3 runs 14 residues. Losses at the gene ends were 6 bases for V and 6 bases for J; bases not matched to a gene: 8. In DNA form, the CDR3 reads TGTGCCAGCAGCCCGAAGACAGGGCGCAATGAGCAGTTCTTC. Amino acid sequence: CASSPKTGRNEQFF.

This clonotype was detected ten times or more. V is TRBV6-2 or TRBV6-3 and J is TRBJ2-7, with no clear D. The V gene lost 3 bases and the J gene lost 7 bases, with 13 bases spanning the gap. Per the germline V gene, CDR1 is MNHEY and CDR2 is SVGEGT. The CDR3 sequence is 13 residues long. In DNA form, the CDR3 reads TGTGCCAGCAGTTATATGGAGTACCAGGAGCAGTACTTC. Amino acid sequence: CASSYMEYQEQYF.

The V gene is TRBV4-3, the J gene TRBJ1-4; 7 bases match TRBD1. Germline V CDR1 and CDR2: LGHNA, YSLEER. V was pared by 4 bases and J by 7 bases, with 12 bases of the junction left unmatched. The CDR3 consists of 16 residues. CDR3 in DNA: TGCGCCAGCAGCCTCAGGGGGTTGGGGCAAGGTGAAAAACTGTTTTTT. Protein: CASSLRGLGQGEKLFF.

This clonotype was recorded at least ten times. V usage is TRBV5-1 and J usage is TRBJ1-1; unclear D gene. The CDR3 has 14 residues. Per germline, CDR1 SGHRS and CDR2 YFSETQ. Trimming removed 4 bases at V and 1 base at J, with 11 bases between. In DNA form, the CDR3 reads TGCGCCAGCAGCCCGACCACCACGAACACTGAAGCTTTCTTT. This encodes CASSPTTTNTEAFF.

This clonotype was counted between two and nine times. The V gene is TRBV2, the J gene TRBJ1-4; D is unresolved. V dropped 8 bases and J dropped 7 bases, with 17 bases sitting between them. The CDR3 is 14 residues long. Germline lookup yields CDR1 SNHLY and CDR2 FYNNEI. CDR3: CASRRRQDSEKLFF. The CDR3 DNA sequence: TGTGCCAGCCGGCGACGCCAGGATAGTGAAAAACTGTTTTTT.

This clonotype was counted only a few times. The chain joins TRBV18 to TRBJ1-4; D not resolved. CDR1 and CDR2 (germline): KGHSH, LQKENI. The CDR3 has 14 residues. Trimming stripped 5 bases from V and 0 bases from J, with 7 bases between. The CDR3 here is CASSTVSTNEKLFF. The CDR3 nucleotides read TGTGCCAGCTCAACAGTCTCAACTAATGAAAAACTGTTTTTT.

The rearrangement uses TRBV25-1 and TRBJ2-7; D is uncertain. Trimming stripped 8 bases from V and 3 bases from J, with 11 bases between. Germline lookup yields CDR1 MGHDK and CDR2 SYGVNS. The CDR3 is 12 residues long. DNA of the CDR3: TGTGCCAGCTCCCCGGGTTTCTACGAGCAGTACTTC. It codes for CASSPGFYEQYF.